The T cell receptor (beta chain) described here comes from a study of cytomegalovirus exposure and HLA in healthy donors (dated by TCRdb to the late 2010s). Context from the whole study: A later analysis indicated that the roughly 120 validation repertoires were generated on the platform also employed for the 700 or so repertoires of the first cohort. The study aimed to test whether signatures of past pathogen exposure could be identified by cataloging public T cell receptors. Along with the roughly 700-subject first cohort, a separate validation cohort of over a hundred different subjects was used. To predict cytomegalovirus infection status, the study brought together high-throughput TCR immunosequencing, statistical association of individual TCRs with disease status, and machine learning. Beyond this particular receptor, the publication reports: In a later analysis, TCRs clustered in the first cohort were found to also tend to co-occur in the 100 to 150 validation repertoires, with approximately 93% of cluster scores above 0. Three of the identified cytomegalovirus-associated TCR beta chains were confirmed in vitro to be specific for cytomegalovirus antigens. The study listed 164 TCR beta chains as associated with cytomegalovirus. In both the original and validation cohorts, the classifier was reported to diagnose cytomegalovirus status with high specificity and sensitivity. While some public TCRs were present in many individuals, most TCR sequences turned up only very rarely across donors. According to the authors, the approach could potentially be generalized to other disease states and immunological phenotypes. All 120 or so repertoires were used to score co-occurrence in the validation cohort in a later analysis, because that analysis had no HLA typing for the cohort.

Libraries were made using the immunoSEQ multiplex PCR assay. The original methods were these. A statistical classification framework was built to diagnose cytomegalovirus status from the catalog of TCR beta chain sequences. Not all clones reach the TCRdb copy of this immuneACCESS table, which keeps in-frame sequences only. Checked studies attribute under half of the gap to unresolved V genes and leave the rest unexplained. V, J and clone size reflect that table, while D and trimming were determined from the DNA. This sample is represented by 150,000 to 200,000 clones; about 80% of them were singletons. About 2.8% of the sample goes to the ten largest clones. Separate from the roughly 700-subject first cohort, the validation cohort of about 120 subjects was the group to which the donors belonged. V is trimmed back by 6 bases and J by 5 bases, and the junction contains 7 bases that no gene match accounts for. The cysteine opens and the phenylalanine closes a CDR3 of 12 amino acids. Only CDR3 DNA remains: 36 bases, in frame from the first base. From a lookup of the germline V gene, CDR1 and CDR2 are SQVTM and ANQGSEA.

Points on this clone: Its antigen is not yet known. No quality values exist for individual bases; no much larger clone is one base distant.

This sequence was found in a woman between 18 and 30 years old in good health and CMV-seropositive. In this chain, TRBV29-1 is recombined with TRBJ2-7, and 7 bases in between align with TRBD1. Sequencing input: PBMCs. The CDR3 protein sequence reads: CSVAQGTNEQYF. The bases are TGCAGCGTCGCACAGGGGACCAACGAGCAGTACTTC.